Presented here are 13 T cell receptor beta chains from one specimen sequenced in a study of pediatric ulcerative colitis. Repertoires were generated with immunoSEQ multiplex PCR, while TCRdb's copy carries only in-frame clones and drops some. Of more than 40,000 clones listed, 60% to 85% are singletons. Rectal tissue came from one to two pinch biopsies taken at colonoscopy. Sequencing was carried out using gut tissue. Receptor source: a girl aged 10-17 years with moderate ulcerative colitis.

The chain is built from TRBV5-8 and TRBJ2-5, with 8 bases matching TRBD1. The V gene's germline CDR1 is SGHTS and CDR2 YDEGEE. The length of the CDR3 is 15 residues. With 3 bases clipped from V and 3 bases from J, the junction kept 7 bases outside the gene matches. This CDR3 is CASSSTGTGKETQYF. CDR3 coding DNA: TGTGCCAGCAGCTCCACCGGGACAGGAAAAGAGACCCAGTACTTC. Looking up the rest from reference TRBV5-8 and TRBJ2-5 gives the full variable domain: EAGVTQSPTHLIKTRGQQATLRCSPISGHTSVYWYQQALGLGLQFLLWYDEGEERNRGNFPPRFSGRQFPNYSSELNVNALELEDSALYLCASSSTGTGKETQYFGPGTRLLVL.

The rearrangement links TRBV4-2 to TRBJ1-2; 7 bases agree with TRBD1. J was trimmed by 10 bases and V by 0 bases; bases with no gene match: 11. This CDR3 contains 15 residues. Germline CDR1 is LGHNA and CDR2 is YNFKEQ. For the CDR3, the DNA is TGTGCCAGCAGCCAAGATATAGCAGGGGGGACTGTCTACACCTTC. This sequence encodes CASSQDIAGGTVYTF.

The chain uses TRBV12-5 and TRBJ2-7; 10 bases match TRBD1. The CDR3 runs to 17 residues. From germline, CDR1 is LGHNT and CDR2 FRNRAP. V gave up 4 bases and J gave up 9 bases; unmatched junction bases: 18. The CDR3 reads CASGCGEGQGFSRRQYF. CDR3 sequence (DNA): TGTGCTAGTGGTTGTGGAGAGGGACAGGGGTTCTCACGGCGGCAGTACTTC.

The rearrangement links TRBV7-2 to TRBJ2-5; D gene ambiguous. CDR3 length: 13 amino acids. Germline CDR1 is SGHTA and CDR2 is FQGNSA. V was clipped by 0 bases and J by 3 bases, with 5 bases between them. The CDR3 DNA follows: TGTGCCAGCAGCTTAGCTGCAAAAGAGACCCAGTACTTC. Amino acids: CASSLAAKETQYF. Variable domain in full (rest from reference TRBV7-2 and TRBJ2-5): GAGVSQSPSNKVTEKGKDVELRCDPISGHTALYWYRQSLGQGLEFLIYFQGNSAPDKSGLPSDRFSAERTGGSVSTLTIQRTQQEDSAVYLCASSLAAKETQYFGPGTRLLVL.

This chain connects TRBV30 to TRBJ1-5, with 8 bases aligning to TRBD1. Germline values: CDR1 GTSNPN, CDR2 SVGIG (reference sequence). The length of the CDR3 is 12 residues. Germline trimming cut 5 bases from V and 7 bases from J; bases unmatched to any gene: 4. The CDR3 is CAWDRGEQPQHF. In DNA form, the CDR3 reads TGTGCCTGGGACAGGGGAGAGCAGCCCCAGCATTTT. Full variable domain (remainder filled in from reference TRBV30 and TRBJ1-5): SQTIHQWPATLVQPVGSPLSLECTVEGTSNPNLYWYRQAAGRGLQLLFYSVGIGQISSEVPQNLSASRPQDRQFILSSKKLLLSDSGFYLCAWDRGEQPQHFGDGTRLSIL.

V is TRBV6-6 and J is TRBJ2-7; possible D gene TRBD1, 6 bases. Trimming took off 5 bases at V and 0 bases at J, with 8 bases between the two ends. CDR1 is MNHNY, CDR2 SVGAGI, per germline (reference sequence). CDR3 length: 13 amino acids. The CDR3 spells CASSDRSSYEQYF. The CDR3 nucleotides are TGTGCCAGCAGTGACAGGAGCTCCTACGAGCAGTACTTC.

Remarks on this clone: Germline and junction disagree at one end, which may indicate a read error. The chain is built from TRBV11-3 and TRBJ2-5; D unclear. CDR3 length: 14 residues. Germline assignment: CDR1 SGHNT and CDR2 YENEEA. CDR3 sequence (DNA): TGTGCCACTCAATTGCCCCCATACCATGAGACCCAGTACTTC. Protein sequence: CATQLPPYHETQYF.

The chain uses TRBV10-3 and TRBJ1-1; TRBD1 aligns across 9 bases. Germline CDR1 and CDR2: ENHRY and SYGVKD. The trim removed 8 bases at V and 1 base at J, leaving 8 bases unmatched. CDR3 size: 15 residues. CDR3 coding DNA: TGTGCCATCTTCGACAGGGGGTCGCCGAACACTGAAGCTTTCTTT. The encoded protein is CAIFDRGSPNTEAFF.

The sample holds a few counts of this clone. The chain is built from TRBV10-3 and TRBJ2-7; 11 positions match TRBD1. The CDR3 is made up of 13 amino acids. V was clipped by 9 bases and J by 6 bases; unmatched bases: 7. Germline V gene sequence: CDR1 ENHRY, CDR2 SYGVKD. This CDR3 reads CAISGQGGSEQYF. The CDR3 nucleotides read TGTGCCATTTCGGGACAGGGGGGATCCGAGCAGTACTTC.

This chain joins TRBV7-9 and TRBJ2-7, with D uncertain. CDR1 and CDR2 from the germline V gene are SEHNR and FQNEAQ (reference sequence). The V end lost 2 bases, the J end lost 0 bases, and 5 bases lay between the germline ends. The CDR3 length is 13 residues. The CDR3 sequence: CASSLKSSYEQYF. The DNA of the CDR3 is TGTGCCAGCAGCTTAAAAAGCTCCTACGAGCAGTACTTC.

The genes are TRBV7-9 and TRBJ1-4; 8 bases match TRBD1. Germline assignment: CDR1 SEHNR and CDR2 FQNEAQ (reference sequence). CDR3 length equals 15 residues. Germline trimming cut 6 bases from V and 7 bases from J; bases unmatched to any gene: 10. The CDR3 here is CASRRRTGWGEKLFF. The CDR3 nucleotides read TGTGCCAGCAGGCGTCGGACAGGGTGGGGTGAAAAACTGTTTTTT.

This sequence joins TRBV10-1 and TRBJ1-4; TRBD1 matches at 12 bases. The CDR3 is 17 residues long. Germline CDR1 reads WNHNN; CDR2 reads SYGVQD (reference sequence). V was pared by 3 bases and J by 8 bases, with 10 bases of the junction left unmatched. CDR3 sequence reads: CASSDTWDRGPKEKLFF. CDR3 DNA sequence: TGCGCCAGCAGTGATACCTGGGACAGGGGGCCGAAGGAAAAACTGTTTTTT.

This sequence joins TRBV2 and TRBJ1-4; unclear D gene. The V gene lost 7 bases and the J gene lost 0 bases, with 9 bases spanning the gap. Germline lookup yields CDR1 SNHLY and CDR2 FYNNEI. This CDR3 region has 14 residues. The CDR3 bases are TGTGCCAGCACATTCGTTGCAACTAATGAAAAACTGTTTTTT. Translating it yields CASTFVATNEKLFF.